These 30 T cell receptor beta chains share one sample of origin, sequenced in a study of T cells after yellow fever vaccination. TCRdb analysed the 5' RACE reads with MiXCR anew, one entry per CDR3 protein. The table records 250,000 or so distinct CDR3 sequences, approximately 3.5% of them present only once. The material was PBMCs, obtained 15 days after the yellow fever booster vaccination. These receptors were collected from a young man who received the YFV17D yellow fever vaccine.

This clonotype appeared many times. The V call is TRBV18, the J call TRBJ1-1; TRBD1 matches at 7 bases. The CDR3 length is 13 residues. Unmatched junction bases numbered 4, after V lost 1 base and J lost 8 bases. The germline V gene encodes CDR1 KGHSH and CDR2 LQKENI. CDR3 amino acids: CASSPRGGQEAFF. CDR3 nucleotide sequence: TGTGCCAGCTCACCACGGGGGGGACAGGAAGCTTTCTTT.

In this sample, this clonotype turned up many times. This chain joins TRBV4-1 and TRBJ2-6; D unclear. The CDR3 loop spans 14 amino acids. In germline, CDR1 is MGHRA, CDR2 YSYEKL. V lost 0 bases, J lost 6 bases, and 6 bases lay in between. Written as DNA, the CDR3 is TGCGCCAGCAGCCAAGACACTAAGGCCAACGTCCTGACTTTC. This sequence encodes CASSQDTKANVLTF.

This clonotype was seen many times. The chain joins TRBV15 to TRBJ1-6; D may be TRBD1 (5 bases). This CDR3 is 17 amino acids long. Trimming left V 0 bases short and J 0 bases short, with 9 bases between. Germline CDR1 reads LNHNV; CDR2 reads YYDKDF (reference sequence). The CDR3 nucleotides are TGTGCCACCAGCAGAGATCGGGGCCCCTCCTATAATTCACCCCTCCACTTT. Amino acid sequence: CATSRDRGPSYNSPLHF.

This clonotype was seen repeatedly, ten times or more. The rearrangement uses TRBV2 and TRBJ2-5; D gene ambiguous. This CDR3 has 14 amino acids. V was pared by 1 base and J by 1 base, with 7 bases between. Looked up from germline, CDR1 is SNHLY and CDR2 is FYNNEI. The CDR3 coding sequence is TGTGCCAGCAGTGAAGAAGGCTTCCAAGAGACCCAGTACTTC. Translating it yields CASSEEGFQETQYF.

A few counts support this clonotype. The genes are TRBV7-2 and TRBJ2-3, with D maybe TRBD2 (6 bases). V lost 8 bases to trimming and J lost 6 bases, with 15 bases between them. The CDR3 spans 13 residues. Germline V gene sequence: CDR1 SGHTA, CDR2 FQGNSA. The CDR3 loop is CASLGTRLDTQYF. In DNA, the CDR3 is TGTGCCAGCTTGGGGACTCGGCTGGATACGCAGTATTTT.

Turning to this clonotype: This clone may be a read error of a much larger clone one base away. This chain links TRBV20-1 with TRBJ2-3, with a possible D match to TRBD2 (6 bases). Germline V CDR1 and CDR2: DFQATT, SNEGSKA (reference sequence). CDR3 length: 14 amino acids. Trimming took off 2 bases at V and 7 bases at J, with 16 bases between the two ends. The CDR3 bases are TGCAGTGCTAGAAAGCCCAGCGGGTTGAATACGCAGTATTTT. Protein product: CSARKPSGLNTQYF.

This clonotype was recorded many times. CDR3 loop: CASSLNTGDRTQYF. The CDR3 coding sequence is TGTGCCAGCAGCTTAAACACAGGGGACCGTACGCAGTATTTT. The chain carries TRBV11-2 and TRBJ2-3; 7 bases are shared with TRBD1. CDR3 length equals 14 residues. Germline V lookup: CDR1 SGHAT, CDR2 FQNNGV. V lost 2 bases and J lost 8; bases outside the gene matches: 7.

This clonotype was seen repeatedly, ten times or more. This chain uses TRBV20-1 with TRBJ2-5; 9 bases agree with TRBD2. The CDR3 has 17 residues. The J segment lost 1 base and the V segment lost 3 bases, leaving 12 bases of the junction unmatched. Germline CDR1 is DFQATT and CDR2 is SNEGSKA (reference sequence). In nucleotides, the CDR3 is TGCAGTGCTAGGGGACTGATTAGCGGGGGACCCCAAGAGACCCAGTACTTC. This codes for CSARGLISGGPQETQYF.

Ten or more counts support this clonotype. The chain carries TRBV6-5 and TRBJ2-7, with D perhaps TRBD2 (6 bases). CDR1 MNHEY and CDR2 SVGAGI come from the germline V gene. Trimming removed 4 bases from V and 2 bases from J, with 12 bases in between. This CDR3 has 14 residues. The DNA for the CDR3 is TGTGCCAGCAGTTCTCCCGGGAGACCCTACGAGCAGTACGTC. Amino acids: CASSSPGRPYEQYV.

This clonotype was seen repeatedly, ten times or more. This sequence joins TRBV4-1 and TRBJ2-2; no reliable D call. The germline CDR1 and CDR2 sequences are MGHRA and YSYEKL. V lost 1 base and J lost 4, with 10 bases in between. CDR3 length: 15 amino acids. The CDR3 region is CASSQVGAGTGELFF. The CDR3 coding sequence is TGCGCCAGCAGCCAAGTAGGAGCTGGCACCGGGGAGCTGTTTTTT.

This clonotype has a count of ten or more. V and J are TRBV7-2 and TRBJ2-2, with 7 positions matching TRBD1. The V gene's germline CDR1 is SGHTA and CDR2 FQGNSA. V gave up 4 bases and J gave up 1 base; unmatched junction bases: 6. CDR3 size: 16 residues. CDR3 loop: CASSYQGQVNTGELFF. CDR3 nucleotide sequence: TGTGCCAGCAGCTACCAAGGACAGGTGAACACCGGGGAGCTGTTTTTT.

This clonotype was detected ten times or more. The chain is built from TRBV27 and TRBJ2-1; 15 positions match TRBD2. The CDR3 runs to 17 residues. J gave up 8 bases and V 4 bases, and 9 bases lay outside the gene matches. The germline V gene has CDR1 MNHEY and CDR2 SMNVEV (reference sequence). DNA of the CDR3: TGTGCCAGCAGTTGGAAAGGACTAGCGGGGGGGCCAGATGAGCAGTTCTTC. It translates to CASSWKGLAGGPDEQFF.

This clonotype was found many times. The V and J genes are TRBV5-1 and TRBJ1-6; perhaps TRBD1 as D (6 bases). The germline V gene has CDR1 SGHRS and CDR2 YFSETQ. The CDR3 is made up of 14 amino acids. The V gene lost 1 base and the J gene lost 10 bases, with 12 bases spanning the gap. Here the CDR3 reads CASSLQQGQSPLHF. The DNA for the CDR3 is TGCGCCAGCAGCTTGCAACAGGGCCAATCACCCCTCCACTTT.

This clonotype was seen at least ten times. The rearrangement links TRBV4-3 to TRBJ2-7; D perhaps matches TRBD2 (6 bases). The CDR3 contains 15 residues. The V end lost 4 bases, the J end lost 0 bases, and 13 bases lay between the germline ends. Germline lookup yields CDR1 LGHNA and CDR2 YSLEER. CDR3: CASSLRDLSSYEQYF. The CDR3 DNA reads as TGCGCCAGCAGCCTCCGGGACTTGAGCTCCTACGAGCAGTACTTC.

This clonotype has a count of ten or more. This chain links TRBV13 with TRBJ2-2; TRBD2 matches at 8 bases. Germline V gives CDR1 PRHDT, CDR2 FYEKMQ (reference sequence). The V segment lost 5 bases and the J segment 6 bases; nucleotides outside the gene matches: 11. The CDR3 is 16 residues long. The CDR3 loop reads CASSRTTSARAGELFF. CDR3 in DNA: TGTGCCAGCAGCCGCACGACTAGCGCCCGGGCCGGGGAGCTGTTTTTT.

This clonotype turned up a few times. The CDR3 region has the DNA TGTGCCAGCAGGCACAGGGGGCATTCTGGGGCCAACGTCCTGACTTTC. Amino acids: CASRHRGHSGANVLTF. The chain carries TRBV12-3 or TRBV12-4 and TRBJ2-6; 9 bases are shared with TRBD1. This CDR3 has 16 residues. V shed 6 bases, J shed 1 base, and the junction held 4 bases outside the gene matches.

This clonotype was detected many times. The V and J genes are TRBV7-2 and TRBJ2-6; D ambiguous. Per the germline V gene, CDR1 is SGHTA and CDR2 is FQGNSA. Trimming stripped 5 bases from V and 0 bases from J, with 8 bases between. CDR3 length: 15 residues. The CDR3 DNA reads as TGTGCCAGCAGCCAGGAATTCTCTGGGGCCAACGTCCTGACTTTC. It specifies CASSQEFSGANVLTF.

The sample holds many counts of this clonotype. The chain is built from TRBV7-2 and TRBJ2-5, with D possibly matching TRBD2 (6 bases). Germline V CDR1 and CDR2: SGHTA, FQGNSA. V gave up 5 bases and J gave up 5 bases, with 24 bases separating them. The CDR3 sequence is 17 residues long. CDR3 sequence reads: CASSLRGITGEEETQYF. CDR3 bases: TGTGCCAGCAGCCTCCGGGGCATCACGGGGGAGGAGGAGACCCAGTACTTC.

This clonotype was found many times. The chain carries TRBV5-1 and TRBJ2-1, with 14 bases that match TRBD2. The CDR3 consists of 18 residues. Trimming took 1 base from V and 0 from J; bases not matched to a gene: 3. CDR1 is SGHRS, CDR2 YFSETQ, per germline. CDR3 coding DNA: TGCGCCAGCAGCTTGCGACTAGCGGGGGGGCTCTCCTACAATGAGCAGTTCTTC. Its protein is CASSLRLAGGLSYNEQFF.

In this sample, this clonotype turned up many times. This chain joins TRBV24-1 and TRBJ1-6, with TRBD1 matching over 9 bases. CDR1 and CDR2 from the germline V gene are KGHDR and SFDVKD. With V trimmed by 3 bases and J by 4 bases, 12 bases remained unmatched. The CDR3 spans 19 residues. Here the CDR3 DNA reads TGTGCCACCAGTGATCCCCGGGACAGGGTAGGGGGTTATAATTCACCCCTCCACTTT. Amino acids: CATSDPRDRVGGYNSPLHF.

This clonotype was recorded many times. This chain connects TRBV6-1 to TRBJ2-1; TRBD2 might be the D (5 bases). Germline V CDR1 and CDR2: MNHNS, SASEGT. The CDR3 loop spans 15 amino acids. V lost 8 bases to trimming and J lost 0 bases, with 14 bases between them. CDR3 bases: TGTGCCAGCCGATCCCGGGGAAGCTCCTACAATGAGCAGTTCTTC. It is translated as CASRSRGSSYNEQFF.

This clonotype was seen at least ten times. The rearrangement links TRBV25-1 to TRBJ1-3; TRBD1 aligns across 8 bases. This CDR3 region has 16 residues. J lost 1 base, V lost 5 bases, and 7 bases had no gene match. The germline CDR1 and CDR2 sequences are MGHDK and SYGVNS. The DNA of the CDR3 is TGTGCCAGCAGTAAGCGGACAGGGCGATCTGGAAACACCATATATTTT. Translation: CASSKRTGRSGNTIYF. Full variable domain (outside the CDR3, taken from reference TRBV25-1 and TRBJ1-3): EADIYQTPRYLVIGTGKKITLECSQTMGHDKMYWYQQDPGMELHLIHYSYGVNSTEKGDLSSESTVSRIRTEHFPLTLESARPSHTSQYLCASSKRTGRSGNTIYFGEGSWLTVV.

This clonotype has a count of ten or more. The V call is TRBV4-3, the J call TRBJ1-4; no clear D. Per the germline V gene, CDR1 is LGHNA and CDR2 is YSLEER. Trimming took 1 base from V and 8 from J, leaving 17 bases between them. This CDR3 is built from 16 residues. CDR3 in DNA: TGCGCCAGCAGCCAAGTTGTTTCGGCAGGAGGGGAAAAACTGTTTTTT. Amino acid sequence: CASSQVVSAGGEKLFF.

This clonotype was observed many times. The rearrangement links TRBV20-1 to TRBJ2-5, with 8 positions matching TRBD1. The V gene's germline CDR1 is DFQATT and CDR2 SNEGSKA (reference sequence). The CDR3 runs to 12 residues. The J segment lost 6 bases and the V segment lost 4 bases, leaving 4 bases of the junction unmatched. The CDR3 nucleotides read TGCAGTGCTATGACAGGGGCCAAGACCCAGTACTTC. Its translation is CSAMTGAKTQYF.

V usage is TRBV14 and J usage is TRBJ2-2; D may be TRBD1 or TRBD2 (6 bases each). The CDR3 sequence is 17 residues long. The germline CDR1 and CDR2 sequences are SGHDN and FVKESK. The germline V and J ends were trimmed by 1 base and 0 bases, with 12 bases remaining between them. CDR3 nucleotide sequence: TGTGCCAGCAGCCAAGTCGGGGGCCTTTCGAACACCGGGGAGCTGTTTTTT. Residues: CASSQVGGLSNTGELFF.

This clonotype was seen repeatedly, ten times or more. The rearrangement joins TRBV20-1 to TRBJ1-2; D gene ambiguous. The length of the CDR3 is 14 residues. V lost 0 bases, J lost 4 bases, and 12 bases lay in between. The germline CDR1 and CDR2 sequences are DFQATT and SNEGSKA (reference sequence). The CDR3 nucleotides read TGCAGTGCTAGAGATCCAAGAGGCGTCTATGGCTACACCTTC. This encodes CSARDPRGVYGYTF.

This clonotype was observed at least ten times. Here the CDR3 DNA reads TGTGCCAGCAGTTGGACAGGGGCTCTCTCTGGGGCCAACGTCCTGACTTTC. It yields the protein CASSWTGALSGANVLTF. This chain links TRBV27 with TRBJ2-6, with TRBD1 matching 9 bases. There are 17 residues in the CDR3. Trimming cost V 4 bases and J 0 bases; bases outside gene matches: 4. Per germline, CDR1 MNHEY and CDR2 SMNVEV (reference sequence).

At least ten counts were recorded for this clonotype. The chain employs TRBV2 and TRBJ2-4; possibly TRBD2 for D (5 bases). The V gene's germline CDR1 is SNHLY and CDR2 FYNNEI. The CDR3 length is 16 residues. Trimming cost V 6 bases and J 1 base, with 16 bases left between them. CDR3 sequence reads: CASRGAVDLAKNIQYF. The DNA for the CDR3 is TGTGCCAGCAGGGGAGCAGTCGATCTCGCCAAAAACATTCAGTACTTC. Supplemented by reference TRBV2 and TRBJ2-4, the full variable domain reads EPEVTQTPSHQVTQMGQEVILRCVPISNHLYFYWYRQILGQKVEFLVSFYNNEISEKSEIFDDQFSVERPDGSNFTLKIRSTKLEDSAMYFCASRGAVDLAKNIQYFGAGTRLSVL.

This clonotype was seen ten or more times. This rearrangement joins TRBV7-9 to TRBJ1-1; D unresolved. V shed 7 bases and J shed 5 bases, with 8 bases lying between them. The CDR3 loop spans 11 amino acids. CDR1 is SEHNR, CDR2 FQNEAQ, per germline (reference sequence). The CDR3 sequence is CASIEYTEAFF. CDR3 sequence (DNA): TGTGCCAGCATCGAATATACTGAAGCTTTCTTT.

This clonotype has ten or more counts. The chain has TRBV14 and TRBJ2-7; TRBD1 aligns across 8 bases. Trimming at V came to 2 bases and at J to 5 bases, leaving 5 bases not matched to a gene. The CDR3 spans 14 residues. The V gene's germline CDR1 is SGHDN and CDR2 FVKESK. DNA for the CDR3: TGTGCCAGCAGCCAACAGACAGGGGCCGACGAGCAGTACTTC. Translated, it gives CASSQQTGADEQYF. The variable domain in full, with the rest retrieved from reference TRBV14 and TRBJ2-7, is EAGVTQFPSHSVIEKGQTVTLRCDPISGHDNLYWYRRVMGKEIKFLLHFVKESKQDESGMPNNRFLAERTGGTYSTLKVQPAELEDSGVYFCASSQQTGADEQYFGPGTRLTVT.